A selection of T cell receptor beta chains follows, all from one sample in a study of CD4+ T cells in melanoma. Here immunoSEQ multiplex PCR was the method, and the copy in TCRdb shows in-frame clones only, minus some. This table has 140,000 or so clones, around 90% appearing once. Every receptor here comes from a human donor with melanoma. Both conserved end residues are part of each CDR3. The order of the fields is CDR3 DNA, CDR3 protein, J gene, V gene, clone size, D gene. A D gene is named only where the DNA matches it firmly. Rows give clone size only sometimes, using once, few, many, or a class for an expanded clone.

cdr3_nt: TGTGCCAGCAGTGAGGCGTACTATGGCTACACCTTC
cdr3_aa: CASSEAYYGYTF
j_call: TRBJ1-2
v_call: TRBV6-1
clone_size: -
d_call: -

cdr3_nt: TGTGCCTGGAGGCGAATTGTCACCGGGGAGCTGTTTTTT
cdr3_aa: CAWRRIVTGELFF
j_call: TRBJ2-2
v_call: TRBV30
clone_size: -
d_call: -

cdr3_nt: TGTGCCAGCAGTTTAATTGCCAATCAGCCCCAGCATTTT
cdr3_aa: CASSLIANQPQHF
j_call: TRBJ1-5
v_call: TRBV7-8
clone_size: -
d_call: -

cdr3_nt: TGTGCCACCAACAAGGGGACTAGCGGGGGGATAGGGCAGTTCTTC
cdr3_aa: CATNKGTSGGIGQFF
j_call: TRBJ2-1
v_call: TRBV19
clone_size: -
d_call: TRBD2

cdr3_nt: TGTGCCTGGAGAGTGGCAGGGGGTGGTCAGCCGCAGTATTTT
cdr3_aa: CAWRVAGGGQPQYF
j_call: TRBJ2-3
v_call: TRBV30
clone_size: -
d_call: TRBD1

cdr3_nt: TGTGCCAGCAGCCGGGACCCGAGTGCAACTAATGAAAAACTGTTTTTT
cdr3_aa: CASSRDPSATNEKLFF
j_call: TRBJ1-4
v_call: TRBV5-8
clone_size: -
d_call: -

cdr3_nt: TGTGCCAGCAGCCAGGGGCCTGGAAACACCATATATTTT
cdr3_aa: CASSQGPGNTIYF
j_call: TRBJ1-3
v_call: TRBV13
clone_size: -
d_call: -

cdr3_nt: TGTGCCAGCAGCTTAGGCTCCTCAGGGGGGGAAAAACTGTTTTTT
cdr3_aa: CASSLGSSGGEKLFF
j_call: TRBJ1-4
v_call: TRBV7-9
clone_size: -
d_call: TRBD1

cdr3_nt: TGTGCCTGGAGTGTAGGGGGTTATGGCTACACCTTC
cdr3_aa: CAWSVGGYGYTF
j_call: TRBJ1-2
v_call: TRBV30
clone_size: once
d_call: -

cdr3_nt: TGTGCCAGCAGCTTATCAGGACTATTGCAGTTCTTC
cdr3_aa: CASSLSGLLQFF
j_call: TRBJ2-1
v_call: TRBV7-9
clone_size: once
d_call: -

cdr3_nt: TGCGCCAGCTCGACAGCATTGAACACTGAAGCTTTCTTT
cdr3_aa: CASSTALNTEAFF
j_call: TRBJ1-1
v_call: TRBV10-1
clone_size: -
d_call: -

cdr3_nt: TGCGCCAGCAGCCAGGCAGGGGTGGGGACTGAAGCTTTCTTT
cdr3_aa: CASSQAGVGTEAFF
j_call: TRBJ1-1
v_call: TRBV5-1
clone_size: -
d_call: -

cdr3_nt: TGCAGTGCTAGTTGGTACACTGAAGCTTTCTTT
cdr3_aa: CSASWYTEAFF
j_call: TRBJ1-1
v_call: TRBV20-1
clone_size: -
d_call: -

cdr3_nt: TGCGCCAGCAGCCAAGATAGGCTAACGGGGGTCACAGATACGCAGTATTTT
cdr3_aa: CASSQDRLTGVTDTQYF
j_call: TRBJ2-3
v_call: TRBV4-1
clone_size: -
d_call: -

cdr3_nt: TGTGCCACCAGCAGAGATGGATCGCGGGGGGGCACAGATACGCAGTATTTT
cdr3_aa: CATSRDGSRGGTDTQYF
j_call: TRBJ2-3
v_call: TRBV15
clone_size: -
d_call: TRBD2

cdr3_nt: TGTGCCAGCAGCGTAAGGATGGAAGGTTTGGCTGAAGCTTTCTTT
cdr3_aa: CASSVRMEGLAEAFF
j_call: TRBJ1-1
v_call: TRBV9
clone_size: -
d_call: -

cdr3_nt: TGTGCTAGTGGTTTTTGGGGGACGTCGGGAGAGACCCAGTACTTC
cdr3_aa: CASGFWGTSGETQYF
j_call: TRBJ2-5
v_call: TRBV12-5
clone_size: -
d_call: -

cdr3_nt: TGTGCCAGCAGTTTACCCTGGGGGCAGGGATATGGCTACACCTTC
cdr3_aa: CASSLPWGQGYGYTF
j_call: TRBJ1-2
v_call: TRBV28
clone_size: once
d_call: -

cdr3_nt: TGTGCCATCAGAGCTATCTATAATTCACCCCTCCACTTT
cdr3_aa: CAIRAIYNSPLHF
j_call: TRBJ1-6
v_call: TRBV2
clone_size: once
d_call: -

cdr3_nt: TGTGCCAGCAGCACGGTGGAGGGGACACCCCTCCACTTT
cdr3_aa: CASSTVEGTPLHF
j_call: TRBJ1-6
v_call: TRBV11-1
clone_size: -
d_call: -

cdr3_nt: TGCAGTGCTAGGAGTAGCACTGAAGCTTTCTTT
cdr3_aa: CSARSSTEAFF
j_call: TRBJ1-1
v_call: TRBV20-1
clone_size: -
d_call: -

cdr3_nt: TGTGCCAGCAGCCCTTGGGGGACCGAAAAACTGTTTTTT
cdr3_aa: CASSPWGTEKLFF
j_call: TRBJ1-4
v_call: TRBV4-2
clone_size: -
d_call: -

cdr3_nt: TGCGCCAGCAGCACCGGACAGGGTGCGAACACCGGGGAGCTGTTTTTT
cdr3_aa: CASSTGQGANTGELFF
j_call: TRBJ2-2
v_call: TRBV4-1
clone_size: few
d_call: TRBD1

cdr3_nt: TGCAGTGTAGGGGGCTCAGGCTACACCTTC
cdr3_aa: CSVGGSGYTF
j_call: TRBJ1-2
v_call: TRBV20-1
clone_size: -
d_call: TRBD1

cdr3_nt: TGTGCCAGCAGCGTCGCGGGGCCGAACACTGAAGCTTTCTTT
cdr3_aa: CASSVAGPNTEAFF
j_call: TRBJ1-1
v_call: TRBV11-2
clone_size: -
d_call: -

cdr3_nt: TGCGCCAGCAGCTTTATGGGGTACACTGAAGCTTTCTTT
cdr3_aa: CASSFMGYTEAFF
j_call: TRBJ1-1
v_call: TRBV5-1
clone_size: -
d_call: -

cdr3_nt: TGTGCCTGGAGTAGAGGACACAGGAACACTGAAGCTTTCTTT
cdr3_aa: CAWSRGHRNTEAFF
j_call: TRBJ1-1
v_call: TRBV30
clone_size: -
d_call: -

cdr3_nt: TGTGCCAGCAGCGTAGAGATAGATACGCAGTATTTT
cdr3_aa: CASSVEIDTQYF
j_call: TRBJ2-3
v_call: TRBV9
clone_size: -
d_call: -

cdr3_nt: TGCAGCGTTGAAGCGATTACCTATGGCTACACCTTC
cdr3_aa: CSVEAITYGYTF
j_call: TRBJ1-2
v_call: TRBV29-1
clone_size: -
d_call: -

cdr3_nt: TGTGCCAGCTCGCCGGCGGGAAGCTACAATGAGCAGTTCTTC
cdr3_aa: CASSPAGSYNEQFF
j_call: TRBJ2-1
v_call: TRBV18
clone_size: -
d_call: -

cdr3_nt: TGCGCCAGCAGCATCGGGTTCTCAGAGACCCAGTACTTC
cdr3_aa: CASSIGFSETQYF
j_call: TRBJ2-5
v_call: TRBV5-1
clone_size: -
d_call: -

cdr3_nt: TGTGCCTTCTTGCGGCAGGGGTATACTGAAGCTTTCTTT
cdr3_aa: CAFLRQGYTEAFF
j_call: TRBJ1-1
v_call: TRBV30
clone_size: few
d_call: -

cdr3_nt: TGTGCCAGCAGTCGCCGACAGGGGAACACTGAAGCTTTCTTT
cdr3_aa: CASSRRQGNTEAFF
j_call: TRBJ1-1
v_call: TRBV27
clone_size: once
d_call: TRBD1

cdr3_nt: TGTGCCAGCTCACCATTGGCAGCCACTACCGCGGATACGCAGTATTTT
cdr3_aa: CASSPLAATTADTQYF
j_call: TRBJ2-3
v_call: TRBV18
clone_size: -
d_call: -

cdr3_nt: TGTGCCAGCAGCGCGGACACCTTTGCAACTAATGAAAAACTGTTTTTT
cdr3_aa: CASSADTFATNEKLFF
j_call: TRBJ1-4
v_call: TRBV9
clone_size: once
d_call: -

cdr3_nt: TGTGCCAGTAGCTCACGACAGCAAGATAGGGCCCAGCATTTT
cdr3_aa: CASSSRQQDRAQHF
j_call: TRBJ1-5
v_call: TRBV19
clone_size: -
d_call: -

cdr3_nt: TGTGCCAGCAGCTTCAGTGACTATGGCTACACCTTC
cdr3_aa: CASSFSDYGYTF
j_call: TRBJ1-2
v_call: TRBV7-2
clone_size: -
d_call: -

cdr3_nt: TGTGCCAGCTCACCAGAGGGACTCGTATCTGGAGAGACCCAGTACTTC
cdr3_aa: CASSPEGLVSGETQYF
j_call: TRBJ2-5
v_call: TRBV18
clone_size: -
d_call: -

cdr3_nt: TGTGCCAGCAGCTTAGGGGCTTTTGGCTACACCTTC
cdr3_aa: CASSLGAFGYTF
j_call: TRBJ1-2
v_call: TRBV11-1
clone_size: -
d_call: -

cdr3_nt: TGTGCCATCAGTGAACAGGACTCCTACGAGCAGTACTTC
cdr3_aa: CAISEQDSYEQYF
j_call: TRBJ2-7
v_call: TRBV10-3
clone_size: -
d_call: -

cdr3_nt: TGTGCCAGCAGCGTAGCGGCGGGCCAGGTGGCGGATACGCAGTATTTT
cdr3_aa: CASSVAAGQVADTQYF
j_call: TRBJ2-3
v_call: TRBV9
clone_size: -
d_call: -